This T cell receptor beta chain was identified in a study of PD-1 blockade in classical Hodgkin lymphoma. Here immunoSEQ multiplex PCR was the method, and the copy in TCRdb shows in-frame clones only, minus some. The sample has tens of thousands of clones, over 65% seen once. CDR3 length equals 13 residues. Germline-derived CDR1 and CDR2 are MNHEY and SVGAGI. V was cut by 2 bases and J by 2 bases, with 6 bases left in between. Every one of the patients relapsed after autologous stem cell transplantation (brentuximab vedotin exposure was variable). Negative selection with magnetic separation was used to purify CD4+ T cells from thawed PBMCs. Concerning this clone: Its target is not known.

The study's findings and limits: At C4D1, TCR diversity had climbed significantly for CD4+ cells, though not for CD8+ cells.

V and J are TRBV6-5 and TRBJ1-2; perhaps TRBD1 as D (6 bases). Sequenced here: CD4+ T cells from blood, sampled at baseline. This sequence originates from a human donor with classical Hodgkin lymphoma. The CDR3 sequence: CASSYTGNYGYTF. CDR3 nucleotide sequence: TGTGCCAGCAGTTACACAGGGAACTATGGCTACACCTTC.